These T cell receptor beta chains were read from a single sample in a study of CD8+CD57+ T cells in acquired aplastic anemia. MiXCR, run by TCRdb on the reads, gives a single entry per CDR3 protein. The sample yields some 120,000 distinct CDR3 sequences, 58% seen once. Input material: sorted CD4+, CD8+, or CD8+CD57+ T cells (not recorded which) from PBMCs. Receptors originate from a human donor with aplastic anemia. The CDR3 runs from the conserved cysteine through the conserved F or W. Fields, in order: clone size, V gene, J gene, D gene, CDR3 DNA, CDR3 protein. The D gene is left open where the match is weak. Size tells how often a clone was seen (once, few, many) or the class of an expanded clone, and some rows leave it out.

many	TRBV11-1	TRBJ2-6	NA	TGTGCCAGCCGACAGACAGTAAAACACCTCGCCAACTCTGGGGCCAACGTCCTGACTTTC	CASRQTVKHLANSGANVLTF
NA	TRBV5-1	TRBJ2-2	NA	TGCGCCAGCAGCCTGGCCGAACTAGGGACCGGGGAGCTGTTTTTT	CASSLAELGTGELFF
NA	TRBV10-3	TRBJ2-1	TRBD2	TGTGCCATCAGTGCTAGTAGCGGGATCACCGGCGATGAGCAGTTCTTC	CAISASSGITGDEQFF
once	TRBV4-1	TRBJ2-7	TRBD1	TGCGCCAGCCAAACCCTGACAGGGGCCTACGAGCAGTACTTC	CASQTLTGAYEQYF
NA	TRBV7-2	TRBJ2-5	TRBD1	TGTGCCAGCAGCTACCAAGGGGGCCGGGAGACCCAGTACTTC	CASSYQGGRETQYF
large	TRBV19	TRBJ2-7	NA	TGTGCCACCGCGACCCCATACCGCTCCGAGCAGTACTTC	CATATPYRSEQYF
few	TRBV7-9	TRBJ1-2	NA	TGTGCCAGCAGCTCGACAGGATCCTATGGCTACACCTTC	CASSSTGSYGYTF
once	TRBV19	TRBJ1-1	NA	TGTGCCAGTAGCTATCGCTCCGGTGAAGCTTTCTTT	CASSYRSGEAFF
NA	TRBV5-1	TRBJ2-5	NA	TGCGCCAGCAGTACTACCCCAGACCAAGAGACCCAGTACTTC	CASSTTPDQETQYF
NA	TRBV4-1	TRBJ2-7	TRBD1	TGCGCCAGCAGCTTGGACAGGGGGCAGTGGTACGAGCAGTACTTC	CASSLDRGQWYEQYF
NA	TRBV27	TRBJ2-1	TRBD1	TGTGCCAGCTCGGACAGGGGAGAGGGTGAGCAGTTCTTC	CASSDRGEGEQFF
few	TRBV27	TRBJ2-6	TRBD2	TGTGCCAGCAGACCGGGGGGGAGTGGGGCCAACGTCCTGACTTTC	CASRPGGSGANVLTF
NA	TRBV7-2	TRBJ2-5	NA	TGTGCCAGCAGCTCGCAGGGGAGCGGGGAGACCCAGTACTTC	CASSSQGSGETQYF
NA	TRBV27	TRBJ2-1	TRBD2	TGTGCCAGCAGCCTTAGCGGGGATAGCTCCTACAATGAGCAGTTCTTC	CASSLSGDSSYNEQFF
NA	TRBV7-9	TRBJ2-5	NA	TGTGCCAGCAGCATGAGGAGGGTGGGCGAGACCCAGTACTTC	CASSMRRVGETQYF
NA	TRBV27	TRBJ2-2	NA	TGTGCCAGCAGTCAGGCACTCAACGCCGGGGAGCTGTTTTTT	CASSQALNAGELFF
NA	TRBV20-1	TRBJ2-7	NA	TGCAGTGCTAGAGCCGGGGGAACTTACGAGCAGTACTTC	CSARAGGTYEQYF
NA	TRBV7-8	TRBJ2-5	NA	TGTGCCAGCAACCCCCATCCCGGGACTCTGAAAGAGACCCAGTACTTC	CASNPHPGTLKETQYF
few	TRBV4-3	TRBJ1-5	NA	TGCGCCAGCAGCCAATGGTTTGGGGAGGGTCATCAGCCCCAGCATTTT	CASSQWFGEGHQPQHF
once	TRBV19	TRBJ1-5	NA	TGTGCCAGTAGTGCAGGTGATCAGCCCCAGCATTTT	CASSAGDQPQHF